These 31 T cell receptor beta chains were all obtained from the same sample, sequenced in a study of healthy donors' naive CD4 and CD8 T cells. Each TCR library used around 500 ng of total RNA and a linear amplification protocol. One entry per CDR3 protein results from TCRdb running MiXCR on the reads. Here the sample spans about 180,000 distinct CDR3 sequences, around 80% being singletons. The sample was naive CD4+ and CD8+ T cells sorted from blood, pooled from several donors. The origin of the receptors is a pool of human donors in good health; the sample pools cells from several healthy donors.

This clonotype showed up just once. The junction departs from germline at one end; a sequencing error may be responsible. The chain links TRBV6-2 or TRBV6-3 to TRBJ2-3, with 8 bases fitting TRBD1. The CDR3 is made up of 19 amino acids. Germline CDR1 MNHEY, CDR2 SVGEGT. The CDR3 coding sequence is TGTGCCAGCGGTTACCACTGGACCCCGGGACAGGTATCCACAGATACGCAGTATTTT. Protein product: CASGYHWTPGQVSTDTQYF.

This rearrangement joins TRBV6-2 or TRBV6-3 to TRBJ1-5; weak D call: TRBD1 (5 bases). Trimming stripped 5 bases from V and 4 bases from J, with 9 bases between. The CDR3 sequence is 13 residues long. Looked up from germline, CDR1 is MNHEY and CDR2 is SVGEGT. In nucleotides, the CDR3 is TGTGCCAGCAGTCCCAGGGTAAATCAGCCCCAGCATTTT. It codes for CASSPRVNQPQHF.

The chain couples TRBV19 to TRBJ2-2, with D perhaps matching TRBD2 (6 bases). Per germline, CDR1 LNHDA and CDR2 SQIVND (reference sequence). The CDR3 is 13 amino acids. With 10 bases removed from V and 5 bases from J, the gap between germline ends came to 14 bases. The CDR3 protein is CANMRDWTGELFF. In nucleotides, the CDR3 is TGTGCCAATATGCGGGATTGGACCGGGGAGCTGTTTTTT.

The chain joins TRBV29-1 to TRBJ1-1; D gene uncertain. Germline assignment: CDR1 SQVTM and CDR2 ANQGSEA. The CDR3 covers 14 residues. V shed 0 bases and J shed 5 bases, with 13 bases lying between them. The CDR3 nucleotides are TGCAGCGTTGAAGAGCGGGCCGGGAGAACTGAAGCTTTCTTT. This codes for CSVEERAGRTEAFF. The full variable domain, with the rest looked up from reference TRBV29-1 and TRBJ1-1, is SAVISQKPSRDICQRGTSLTIQCQVDSQVTMMFWYRQQPGQSLTLIATANQGSEATYESGFVIDKFPISRPNLTFSTLTVSNMSPEDSSIYLCSVEERAGRTEAFFGQGTRLTVV.

The chain employs TRBV27 and TRBJ1-2; 9 bases are shared with TRBD1. With 2 bases clipped from V and 7 bases from J, the junction kept 11 bases outside the gene matches. From germline, CDR1 is MNHEY and CDR2 SMNVEV (reference sequence). The CDR3 is made up of 16 amino acids. CDR3: CASSLKGTGKRGGYTF. The CDR3 nucleotides are TGTGCCAGCAGTTTAAAAGGGACAGGGAAACGCGGTGGCTACACCTTC.

The V gene is TRBV15, the J gene TRBJ1-5; 8 nucleotides align to TRBD1. Unmatched junction bases numbered 8, after V lost 3 bases and J lost 4 bases. The CDR3 has 16 residues. Germline assignment: CDR1 LNHNV and CDR2 YYDKDF (reference sequence). The CDR3 here is CATSSADRAYNQPQHF. CDR3 sequence (DNA): TGTGCCACCAGCAGTGCGGACAGGGCGTATAATCAGCCCCAGCATTTT.

The chain joins TRBV5-6 to TRBJ1-1; D perhaps matches TRBD1 (5 bases). CDR1 SGHDT and CDR2 YYEEEE come from the germline V gene. Deletions cut 2 bases from V and 5 bases from J, with 16 bases between. This CDR3 has 15 residues. CDR3 bases: TGTGCCAGCAGCTTCAGCCCGGCCGGGGGGACTGAAGCTTTCTTT. Translated, it gives CASSFSPAGGTEAFF.

This chain connects TRBV6-5 to TRBJ2-7; no clear D. The V gene's germline CDR1 is MNHEY and CDR2 SVGAGI. This CDR3 spans 15 amino acids. Trimming took 8 bases from V and 2 from J, leaving 19 bases between them. The CDR3 spells CASLGGVLRPYEQYF. As DNA, the CDR3 is TGTGCCAGCCTTGGTGGCGTCCTACGCCCCTACGAGCAGTACTTC.

The DNA of the CDR3 is TGTGCCAGCAGTTCGAGCAGCACAAAAGCTTTCTTT. It translates to CASSSSSTKAFF. This chain links TRBV6-5 with TRBJ1-1; D is ambiguous. Germline-derived CDR1 and CDR2 are MNHEY and SVGAGI. V was shortened by 4 bases and J by 9 bases, with 12 bases between the two germline ends. This CDR3 spans 12 amino acids.

The chain recombines TRBV6-5 with TRBJ2-3; D may be TRBD1 or TRBD2 (5 bases each). CDR3 size: 15 residues. The germline V and J ends were trimmed by 2 bases and 0 bases, with 9 bases remaining between them. Germline V gene data show CDR1 as MNHEY and CDR2 as SVGAGI. CDR3 in amino acids: CASSYGGPSTDTQYF. For the CDR3, the DNA is TGTGCCAGCAGTTACGGGGGACCTAGCACAGATACGCAGTATTTT.

The DNA for the CDR3 is TGTGCCAGTAGTATACAGTTCAGCCGGTACTACGAGCAGTACTTC. This sequence encodes CASSIQFSRYYEQYF. The chain couples TRBV19 to TRBJ2-7; D uncertain. The germline V gene has CDR1 LNHDA and CDR2 SQIVND (reference sequence). The length of the CDR3 is 15 residues. Trimming left V 2 bases short and J 3 bases short, with 14 bases between.

This chain uses TRBV18 with TRBJ2-5; D gene unclear. This CDR3 comprises 12 residues. CDR1 and CDR2 (germline): KGHSH, LQKENI. V dropped 5 bases and J dropped 0 bases, with 4 bases sitting between them. The CDR3, as DNA: TGTGCCAGCTCAGCGTACCAAGAGACCCAGTACTTC. Its protein is CASSAYQETQYF.

The chain combines TRBV5-1 with TRBJ1-5; D not resolved. The germline V gene encodes CDR1 SGHRS and CDR2 YFSETQ. V was trimmed by 7 bases and J by 7 bases, leaving 21 bases between them. The CDR3 runs 15 residues. In nucleotides, the CDR3 is TGCGCCAGCTCCCTCGGATTCAGAGCTTCACAGCCCCAGCATTTT. This codes for CASSLGFRASQPQHF.

J is TRBJ1-5 and V is TRBV18; tentative D call: TRBD1 (6 bases). Per the germline V gene, CDR1 is KGHSH and CDR2 is LQKENI. V lost 8 bases and J 0 bases, leaving 11 bases between the germline ends. This CDR3 is built from 14 residues. DNA of the CDR3: TGTGCCAGCAGCGGGACAACTAGCAATCAGCCCCAGCATTTT. Translation gives CASSGTTSNQPQHF.

The chain carries TRBV6-1 and TRBJ2-7; 8 bases align to TRBD2. The CDR3 contains 14 residues. CDR1 and CDR2 (germline): MNHNS, SASEGT. V lost 6 bases and J lost 0; bases outside the gene matches: 4. CDR3 DNA: TGTGCCAGCAGGGTAGCGGGAAGCTCCTACGAGCAGTACTTC. It encodes CASRVAGSSYEQYF.

This clonotype was counted a single time. This sequence joins TRBV29-1 and TRBJ2-5; 10 positions agree with TRBD1. Germline V gene data show CDR1 as SQVTM and CDR2 as ANQGSEA. The CDR3 totals 15 residues. V lost 2 bases and J lost 2; bases outside the gene matches: 5. The CDR3 nucleotides are TGCAGCGTTGAACCGGTGGGACAGGGGCAAGAGACCCAGTACTTC. It is translated as CSVEPVGQGQETQYF.

This clonotype was counted only a few times. The chain joins TRBV7-9 to TRBJ1-1, with 10 bases that match TRBD1. The CDR3 spans 13 residues. From germline, CDR1 is SEHNR and CDR2 FQNEAQ (reference sequence). V lost 11 bases to trimming and J lost 4 bases; unmatched junction nucleotides: 7. The CDR3 protein is CAVLRDRGTEAFF. The DNA for the CDR3 is TGTGCCGTCCTCCGGGACAGGGGCACTGAAGCTTTCTTT.

The J gene is TRBJ1-1, the V gene TRBV19; D remains unclear. This CDR3 comprises 14 residues. Germline CDR1 and CDR2: LNHDA and SQIVND (reference sequence). Trimming stripped 0 bases from V and 8 bases from J, with 13 bases between. The CDR3 protein is CASSIDYGRNEAFF. The CDR3 nucleotides are TGTGCCAGTAGTATAGATTACGGACGGAACGAAGCTTTCTTT.

The gene calls are TRBV27 and TRBJ2-7, with D unclear. The CDR3 consists of 13 residues. V was shortened by 2 bases and J by 3 bases, with 8 bases between the two germline ends. Germline lookup yields CDR1 MNHEY and CDR2 SMNVEV (reference sequence). The CDR3 DNA reads as TGTGCCAGCAGTTTAGGACCGTACTACGAGCAGTACTTC. This sequence encodes CASSLGPYYEQYF.

The V gene is TRBV6-1, the J gene TRBJ2-7; D might be TRBD1 (5 bases). Germline CDR1 and CDR2: MNHNS and SASEGT. The CDR3 extends over 13 amino acids. V was trimmed by 10 bases and J by 1 base, leaving 14 bases between them. CDR3 nucleotides: TGTGCCACCGCGACAGAGCTATCCTACGAGCAGTACTTC. Translating it yields CATATELSYEQYF.

The V call is TRBV27, the J call TRBJ2-1; perhaps TRBD1 as D (6 bases). The CDR3 has 17 amino acids. Trimming stripped 5 bases from V and 2 bases from J, with 19 bases between. CDR1 and CDR2 (germline): MNHEY, SMNVEV (reference sequence). The CDR3 DNA is TGTGCCAGCAGTCATGGGACACCGGAGGCCGCCTACAATGAGCAGTTCTTC. Amino acids: CASSHGTPEAAYNEQFF.

This chain joins TRBV6-5 and TRBJ2-7; D gene uncertain. Trimming left V 0 bases short and J 4 bases short, with 13 bases between. This CDR3 spans 15 amino acids. Per the germline V gene, CDR1 is MNHEY and CDR2 is SVGAGI. CDR3 bases: TGTGCCAGCAGTTACTCGTCCGCTTACCTATACGAGCAGTACTTC. Protein sequence: CASSYSSAYLYEQYF.

The chain is built from TRBV6-5 and TRBJ1-1; tentative D call: TRBD1 (6 bases). Between the trimmed V and J ends, which lost 6 bases and 0 bases, there was a span of 11 bases. This CDR3 is built from 14 residues. Germline V CDR1 and CDR2: MNHEY, SVGAGI. For the CDR3, the DNA is TGTGCCAGCAGCTGGACAGTTCTGAACACTGAAGCTTTCTTT. It specifies CASSWTVLNTEAFF.

The rearrangement joins TRBV30 to TRBJ2-7, with 8 bases fitting TRBD1. Unmatched junction bases numbered 12, after V lost 2 bases and J lost 9 bases. This CDR3 has 14 residues. The V gene's germline CDR1 is GTSNPN and CDR2 SVGIG (reference sequence). DNA of the CDR3: TGTGCCTGGAGTTGGACAGGGAGTTCGGTCGGGCAGTACTTC. This codes for CAWSWTGSSVGQYF.

The chain uses TRBV6-5 and TRBJ2-1; 11 nucleotides match TRBD2. The germline V gene encodes CDR1 MNHEY and CDR2 SVGAGI. The CDR3 totals 15 residues. Trimming removed 4 bases from V and 4 bases from J; junction bases left unmatched: 3. This CDR3 is CASSLTSGIYNEQFF. CDR3 nucleotides: TGTGCCAGCAGTTTGACTAGCGGGATTTACAATGAGCAGTTCTTC.

This clonotype came up a few times. The V and J genes are TRBV29-1 and TRBJ1-3; no reliable D call. The germline V gene has CDR1 SQVTM and CDR2 ANQGSEA. The CDR3 contains 13 residues. V lost 4 bases, J lost 0 bases, and 7 bases lay in between. CDR3 sequence reads: CSVAGDSGNTIYF. DNA for the CDR3: TGCAGCGTTGCGGGTGACTCTGGAAACACCATATATTTT.

This rearrangement joins TRBV11-3 to TRBJ2-3; D is possibly TRBD1 (6 bases). Germline V gene lookup returns CDR1 SGHNT and CDR2 YENEEA. Between the trimmed V and J ends, which lost 5 bases and 6 bases, there was a span of 15 bases. The CDR3 contains 14 residues. The CDR3 protein is CASSPPDRSDTQYF. For the CDR3, the DNA is TGTGCCAGCAGCCCGCCCGACAGGAGTGATACGCAGTATTTT.

The genes are TRBV29-1 and TRBJ2-3, with D perhaps TRBD2 (6 bases). The germline V gene has CDR1 SQVTM and CDR2 ANQGSEA. The CDR3 has 13 amino acids. Trimming took off 6 bases at V and 1 base at J, with 11 bases between the two ends. CDR3 sequence (DNA): TGCAGCGTGAGACTAGGCGGCACAGATACGCAGTATTTT. It is translated as CSVRLGGTDTQYF.

The chain employs TRBV15 and TRBJ1-2; TRBD1 matches 7 bases. This CDR3 is 14 amino acids long. Losses at the gene ends were 1 base for V and 8 bases for J; bases not matched to a gene: 7. Germline lookup yields CDR1 LNHNV and CDR2 YYDKDF (reference sequence). CDR3 residues: CATSRARDSYGYTF. In DNA form, the CDR3 reads TGTGCCACCAGCAGAGCCCGGGACAGCTACGGCTACACCTTC.

The rearrangement links TRBV10-3 to TRBJ2-7, with a weak D call TRBD1 (5 bases). The germline gives CDR1 ENHRY, CDR2 SYGVKD. This CDR3 region has 13 residues. V lost 6 bases to trimming and J lost 5 bases, with 14 bases between them. CDR3 sequence (DNA): TGTGCCATCAGAGGGTCAGGGTACGACGAGCAGTACTTC. Residues: CAIRGSGYDEQYF.

The chain joins TRBV29-1 to TRBJ1-2; D is possibly TRBD1 (6 bases). The germline V gene encodes CDR1 SQVTM and CDR2 ANQGSEA. Trimming removed 7 bases from V and 4 bases from J, with 16 bases in between. The CDR3 is 13 residues long. This chain's CDR3 is CSATEGTSYGYTF. As DNA, the CDR3 is TGCAGCGCCACGGAGGGGACATCCTATGGCTACACCTTC.